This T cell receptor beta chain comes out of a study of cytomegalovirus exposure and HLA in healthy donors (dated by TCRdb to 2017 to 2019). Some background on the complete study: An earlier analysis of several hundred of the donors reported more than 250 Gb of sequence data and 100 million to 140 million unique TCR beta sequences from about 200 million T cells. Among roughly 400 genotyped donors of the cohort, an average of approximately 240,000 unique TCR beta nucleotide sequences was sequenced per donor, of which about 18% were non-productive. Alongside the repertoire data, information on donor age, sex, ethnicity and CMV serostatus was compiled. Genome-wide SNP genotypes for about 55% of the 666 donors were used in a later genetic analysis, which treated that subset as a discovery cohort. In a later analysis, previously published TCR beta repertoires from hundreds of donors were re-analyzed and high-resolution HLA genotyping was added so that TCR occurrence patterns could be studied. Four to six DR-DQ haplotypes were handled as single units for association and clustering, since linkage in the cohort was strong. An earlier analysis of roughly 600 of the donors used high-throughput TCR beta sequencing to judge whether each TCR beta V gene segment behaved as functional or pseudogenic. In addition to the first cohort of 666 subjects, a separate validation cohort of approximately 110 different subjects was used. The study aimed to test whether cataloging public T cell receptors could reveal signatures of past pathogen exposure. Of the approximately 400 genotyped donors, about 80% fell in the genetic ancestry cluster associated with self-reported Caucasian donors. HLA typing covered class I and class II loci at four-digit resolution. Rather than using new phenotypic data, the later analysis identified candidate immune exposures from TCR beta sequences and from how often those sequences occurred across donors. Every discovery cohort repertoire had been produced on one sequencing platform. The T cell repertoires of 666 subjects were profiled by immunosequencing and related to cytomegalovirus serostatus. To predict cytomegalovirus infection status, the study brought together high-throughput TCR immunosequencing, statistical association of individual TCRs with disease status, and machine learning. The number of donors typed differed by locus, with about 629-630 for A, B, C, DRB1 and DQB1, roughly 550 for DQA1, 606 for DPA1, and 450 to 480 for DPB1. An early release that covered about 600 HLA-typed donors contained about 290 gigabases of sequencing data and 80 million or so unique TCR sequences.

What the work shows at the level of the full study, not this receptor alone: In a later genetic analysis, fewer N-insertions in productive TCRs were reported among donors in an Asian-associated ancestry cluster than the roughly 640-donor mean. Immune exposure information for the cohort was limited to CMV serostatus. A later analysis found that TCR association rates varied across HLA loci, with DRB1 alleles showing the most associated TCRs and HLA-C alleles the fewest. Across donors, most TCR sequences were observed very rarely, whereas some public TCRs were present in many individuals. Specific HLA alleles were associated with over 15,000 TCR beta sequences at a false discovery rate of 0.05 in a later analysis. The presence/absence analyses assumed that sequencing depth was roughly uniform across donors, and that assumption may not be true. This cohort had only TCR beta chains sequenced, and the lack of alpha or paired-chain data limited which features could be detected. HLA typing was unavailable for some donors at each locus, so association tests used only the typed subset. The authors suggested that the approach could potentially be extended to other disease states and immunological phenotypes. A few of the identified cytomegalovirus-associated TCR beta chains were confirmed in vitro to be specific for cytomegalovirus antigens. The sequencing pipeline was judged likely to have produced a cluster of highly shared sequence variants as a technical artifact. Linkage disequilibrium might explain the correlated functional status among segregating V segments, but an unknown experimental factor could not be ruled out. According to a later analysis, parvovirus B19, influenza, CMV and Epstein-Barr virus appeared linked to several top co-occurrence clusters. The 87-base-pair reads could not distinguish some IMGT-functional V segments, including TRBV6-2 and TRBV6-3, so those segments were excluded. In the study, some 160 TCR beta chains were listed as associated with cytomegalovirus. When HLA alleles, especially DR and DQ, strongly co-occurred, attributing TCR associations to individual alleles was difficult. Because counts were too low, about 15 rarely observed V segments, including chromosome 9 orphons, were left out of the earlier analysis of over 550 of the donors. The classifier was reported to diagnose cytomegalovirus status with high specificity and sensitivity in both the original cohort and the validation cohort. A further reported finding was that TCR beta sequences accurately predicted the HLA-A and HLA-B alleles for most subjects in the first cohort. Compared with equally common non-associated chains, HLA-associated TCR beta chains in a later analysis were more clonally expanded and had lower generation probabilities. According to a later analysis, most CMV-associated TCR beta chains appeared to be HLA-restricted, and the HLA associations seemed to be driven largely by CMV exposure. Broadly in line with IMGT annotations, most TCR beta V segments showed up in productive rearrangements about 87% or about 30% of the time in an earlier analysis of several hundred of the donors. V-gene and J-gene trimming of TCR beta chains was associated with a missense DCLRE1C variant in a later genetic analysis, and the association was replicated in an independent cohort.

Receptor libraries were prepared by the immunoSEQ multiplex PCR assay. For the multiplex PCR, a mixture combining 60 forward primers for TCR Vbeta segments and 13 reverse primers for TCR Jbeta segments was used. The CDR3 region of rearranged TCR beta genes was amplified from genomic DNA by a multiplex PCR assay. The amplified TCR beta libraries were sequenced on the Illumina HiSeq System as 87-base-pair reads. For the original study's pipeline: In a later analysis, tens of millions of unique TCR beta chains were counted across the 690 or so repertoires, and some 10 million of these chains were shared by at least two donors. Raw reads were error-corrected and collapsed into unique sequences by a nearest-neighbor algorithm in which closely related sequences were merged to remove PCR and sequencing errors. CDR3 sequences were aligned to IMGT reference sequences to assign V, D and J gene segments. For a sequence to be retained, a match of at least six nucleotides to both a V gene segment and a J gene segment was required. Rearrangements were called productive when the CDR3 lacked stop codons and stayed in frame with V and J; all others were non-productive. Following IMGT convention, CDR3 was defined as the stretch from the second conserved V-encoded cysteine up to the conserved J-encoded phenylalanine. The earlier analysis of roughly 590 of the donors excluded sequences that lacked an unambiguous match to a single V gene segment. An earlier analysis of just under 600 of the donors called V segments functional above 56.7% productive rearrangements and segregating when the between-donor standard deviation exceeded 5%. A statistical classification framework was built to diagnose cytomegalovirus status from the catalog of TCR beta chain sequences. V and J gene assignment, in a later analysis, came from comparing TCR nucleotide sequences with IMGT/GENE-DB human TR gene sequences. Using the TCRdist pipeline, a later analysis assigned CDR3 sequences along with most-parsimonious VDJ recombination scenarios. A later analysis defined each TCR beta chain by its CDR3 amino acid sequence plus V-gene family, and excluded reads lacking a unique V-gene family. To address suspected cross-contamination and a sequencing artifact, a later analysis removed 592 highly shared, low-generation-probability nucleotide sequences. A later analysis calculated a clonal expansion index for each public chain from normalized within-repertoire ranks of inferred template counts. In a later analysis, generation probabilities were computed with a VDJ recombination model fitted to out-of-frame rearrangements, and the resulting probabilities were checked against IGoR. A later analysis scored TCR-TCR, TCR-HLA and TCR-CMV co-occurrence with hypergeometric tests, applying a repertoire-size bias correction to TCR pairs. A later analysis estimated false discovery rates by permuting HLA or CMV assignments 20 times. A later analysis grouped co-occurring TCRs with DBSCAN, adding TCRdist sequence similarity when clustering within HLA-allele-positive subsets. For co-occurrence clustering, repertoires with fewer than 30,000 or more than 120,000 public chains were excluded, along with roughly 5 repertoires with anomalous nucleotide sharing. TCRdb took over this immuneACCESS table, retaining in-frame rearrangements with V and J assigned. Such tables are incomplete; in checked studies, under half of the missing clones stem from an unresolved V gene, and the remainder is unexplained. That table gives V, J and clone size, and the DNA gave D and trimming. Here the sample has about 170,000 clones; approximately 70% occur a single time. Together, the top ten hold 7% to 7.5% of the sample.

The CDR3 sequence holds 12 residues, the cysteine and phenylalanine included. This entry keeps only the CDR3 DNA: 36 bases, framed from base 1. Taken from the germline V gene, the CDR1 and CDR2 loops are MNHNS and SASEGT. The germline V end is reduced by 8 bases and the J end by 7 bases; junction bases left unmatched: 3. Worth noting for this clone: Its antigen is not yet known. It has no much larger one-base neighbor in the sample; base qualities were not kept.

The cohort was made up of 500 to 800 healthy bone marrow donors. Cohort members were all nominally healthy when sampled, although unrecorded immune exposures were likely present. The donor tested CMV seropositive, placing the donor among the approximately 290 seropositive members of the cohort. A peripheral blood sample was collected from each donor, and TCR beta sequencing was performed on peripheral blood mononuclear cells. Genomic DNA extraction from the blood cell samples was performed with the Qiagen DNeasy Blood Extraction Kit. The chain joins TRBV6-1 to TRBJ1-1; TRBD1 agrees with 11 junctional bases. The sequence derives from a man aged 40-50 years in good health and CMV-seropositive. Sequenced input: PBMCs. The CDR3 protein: CASYGTGGEAFF. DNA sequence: TGTGCCAGCTATGGGACAGGGGGTGAAGCTTTCTTT.